The entry that follows covers one T cell receptor (beta chain) sequence. Trimming removed 4 bases from V and 4 bases from J; junction bases left unmatched: 5. CDR1 is PRHDT, CDR2 FYEKMQ, per germline (reference sequence). The CDR3 loop spans 14 amino acids. This specimen comes from a study of blood T cell repertoires in COVID-19. Study at large: Some COVID-19 samples were acute and others convalescent; all came from the United States, Italy and Spain. The cDNA or gDNA used as material had been derived from T cells, B-cell-depleted T cells, or PBMCs.

Original processing methods: Amplified reference gene primers provided the basis for estimating nucleated cell counts. Assay: immunoSEQ multiplex PCR; the TCRdb copy retains only in-frame clones and omits some. The D gene and trimming were derived from the DNA, and the V and J assignments and clone size from that table. The data contain around 200,000 clones, under 85% of them singletons. The sequence was obtained from a human donor in a cohort sampled during active COVID-19. Source material: peripheral blood. The chain is built from TRBV13 and TRBJ2-7; TRBD1 matches 9 bases. CDR3 DNA: TGTGCCAGCAGCTCTGGGACAGGGATTTACGAGCAGTACTTC. This encodes CASSSGTGIYEQYF.